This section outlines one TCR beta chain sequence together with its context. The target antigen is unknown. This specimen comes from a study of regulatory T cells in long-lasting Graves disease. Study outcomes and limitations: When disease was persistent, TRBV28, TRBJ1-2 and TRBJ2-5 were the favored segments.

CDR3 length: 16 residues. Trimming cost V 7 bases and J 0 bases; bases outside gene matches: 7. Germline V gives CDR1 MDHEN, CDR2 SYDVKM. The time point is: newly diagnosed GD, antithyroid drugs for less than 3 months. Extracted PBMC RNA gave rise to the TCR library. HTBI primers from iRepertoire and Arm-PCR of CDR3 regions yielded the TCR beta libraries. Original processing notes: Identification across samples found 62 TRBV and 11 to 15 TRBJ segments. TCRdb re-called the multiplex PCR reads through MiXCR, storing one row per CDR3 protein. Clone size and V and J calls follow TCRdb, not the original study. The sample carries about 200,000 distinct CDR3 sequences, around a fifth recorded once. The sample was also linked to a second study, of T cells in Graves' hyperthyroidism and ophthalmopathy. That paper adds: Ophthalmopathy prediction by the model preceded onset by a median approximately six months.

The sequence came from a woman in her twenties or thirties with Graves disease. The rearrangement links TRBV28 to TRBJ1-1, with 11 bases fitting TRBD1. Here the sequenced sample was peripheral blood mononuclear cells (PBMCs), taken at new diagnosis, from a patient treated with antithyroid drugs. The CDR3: CASTWDRGLMNTEAFF. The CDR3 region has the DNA TGTGCCAGCACTTGGGACAGGGGGTTGATGAACACTGAAGCTTTCTTT. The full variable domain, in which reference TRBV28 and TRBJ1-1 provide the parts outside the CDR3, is DVKVTQSSRYLVKRTGEKVFLECVQDMDHENMFWYRQDPGLGLRLIYFSYDVKMKEKGDIPEGYSVSREKKERFSLILESASTNQTSMYLCASTWDRGLMNTEAFFGQGTRLTVV.